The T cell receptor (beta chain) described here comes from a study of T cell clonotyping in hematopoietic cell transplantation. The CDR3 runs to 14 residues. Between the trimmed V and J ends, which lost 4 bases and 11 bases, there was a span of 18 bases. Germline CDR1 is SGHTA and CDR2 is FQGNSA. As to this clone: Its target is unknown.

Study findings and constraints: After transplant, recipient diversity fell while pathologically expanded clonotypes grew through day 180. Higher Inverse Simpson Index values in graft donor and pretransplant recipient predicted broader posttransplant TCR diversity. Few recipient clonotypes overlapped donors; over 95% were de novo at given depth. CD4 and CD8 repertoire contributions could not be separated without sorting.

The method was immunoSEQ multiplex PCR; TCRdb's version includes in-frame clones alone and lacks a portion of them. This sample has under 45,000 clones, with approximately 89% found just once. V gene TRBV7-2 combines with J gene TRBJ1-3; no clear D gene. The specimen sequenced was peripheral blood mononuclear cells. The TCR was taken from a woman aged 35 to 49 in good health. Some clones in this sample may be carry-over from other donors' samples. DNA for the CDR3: TGTGCCAGCAGCTCTATTGGGGTCTACGGCCCCATATATTTT. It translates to CASSSIGVYGPIYF.